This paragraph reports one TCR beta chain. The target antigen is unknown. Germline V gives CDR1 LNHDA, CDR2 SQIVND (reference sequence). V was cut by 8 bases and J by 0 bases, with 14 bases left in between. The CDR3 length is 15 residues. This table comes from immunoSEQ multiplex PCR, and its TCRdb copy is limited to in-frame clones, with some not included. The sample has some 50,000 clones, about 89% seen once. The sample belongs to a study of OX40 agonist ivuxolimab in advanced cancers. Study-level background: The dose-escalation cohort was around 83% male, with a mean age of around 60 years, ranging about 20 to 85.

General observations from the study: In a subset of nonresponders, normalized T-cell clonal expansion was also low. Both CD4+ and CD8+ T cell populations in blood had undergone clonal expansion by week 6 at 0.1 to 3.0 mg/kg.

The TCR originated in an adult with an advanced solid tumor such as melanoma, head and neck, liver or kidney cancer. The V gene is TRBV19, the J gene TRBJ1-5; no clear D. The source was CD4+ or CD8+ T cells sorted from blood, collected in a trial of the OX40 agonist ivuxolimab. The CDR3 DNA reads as TGTGCCAGTGGCCCGGCCGCTTATAGCAATCAGCCCCAGCATTTT. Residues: CASGPAAYSNQPQHF.